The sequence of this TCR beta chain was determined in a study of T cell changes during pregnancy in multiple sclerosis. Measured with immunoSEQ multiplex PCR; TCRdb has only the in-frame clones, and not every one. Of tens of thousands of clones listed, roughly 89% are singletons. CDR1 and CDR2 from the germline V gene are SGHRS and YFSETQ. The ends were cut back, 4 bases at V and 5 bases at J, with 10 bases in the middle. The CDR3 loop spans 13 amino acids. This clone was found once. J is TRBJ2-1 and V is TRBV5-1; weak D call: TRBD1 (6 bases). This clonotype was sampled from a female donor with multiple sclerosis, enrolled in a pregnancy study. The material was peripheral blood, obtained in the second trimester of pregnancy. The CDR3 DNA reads TGCGCCAGCAGCGCCGGACAGAACAATGAGCAGTTCTTC. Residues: CASSAGQNNEQFF.